Listed below are T cell receptor beta chains from one sample, sequenced in a study of T cell changes during pregnancy in multiple sclerosis. The repertoire was sequenced with immunoSEQ multiplex PCR; TCRdb's copy has only in-frame clones and lacks some. This table has 70,000 or so clones, just over 90% appearing once. This material consisted of peripheral blood, taken in the third trimester of pregnancy. The source is a female donor with multiple sclerosis, enrolled in a pregnancy study. Both conserved end residues are part of each CDR3. D genes are given only for firm matches. Size is omitted from some rows. Given values are once, few, many or a class for expanded clones.

D	size	J	V	CDR3	DNA
TRBD1	NA	TRBJ1-4	TRBV4-1	CASSPGQATNEKLFF	TGCGCCAGCAGCCCGGGACAGGCAACTAATGAAAAACTGTTTTTT
TRBD2	NA	TRBJ2-7	TRBV28	CASSASGGPAYEQYF	TGTGCCAGCAGTGCCTCGGGAGGGCCCGCCTACGAGCAGTACTTC
NA	NA	TRBJ1-1	TRBV5-1	CASSFNREGNTEAFF	TGCGCCAGCAGCTTCAACAGGGAAGGCAACACTGAAGCTTTCTTT
TRBD1	NA	TRBJ1-4	TRBV27	CASKPRTGENEKLFF	TGTGCCAGCAAACCACGGACAGGAGAAAATGAAAAACTGTTTTTT
NA	NA	TRBJ1-1	TRBV6-5	CASSNRENTEAFF	TGTGCCAGCAGTAACAGGGAAAACACTGAAGCTTTCTTT
TRBD2	NA	TRBJ2-7	TRBV11-2	CASSLPSPGLAAYEQYF	TGTGCCAGCAGCTTACCCTCCCCAGGACTAGCGGCTTACGAGCAGTACTTC
TRBD2	NA	TRBJ2-5	TRBV10-3	CASRDAGGDETQYF	TGTGCCAGCAGAGATGCGGGGGGTGATGAGACCCAGTACTTC
TRBD1	NA	TRBJ2-7	TRBV4-1	CASSQEGQGFSEQYF	TGCGCCAGCAGCCAAGAGGGACAGGGCTTCTCAGAGCAGTACTTC
NA	NA	TRBJ1-1	TRBV5-6	CASSSGGNEAFF	TGTGCCAGCAGCTCGGGTGGAAATGAAGCTTTCTTT
NA	NA	TRBJ1-1	TRBV6-4	CASSEFGGDGAFF	TGTGCCAGCAGTGAATTCGGAGGGGATGGAGCTTTCTTT
NA	NA	TRBJ1-2	TRBV9	CASSAEGGEEGGYTF	TGTGCCAGCAGCGCCGAGGGAGGGGAGGAAGGCGGCTACACCTTC
TRBD2	many	TRBJ2-1	TRBV7-2	CASSLALAGFYNEQFF	TGTGCCAGCAGCTTAGCCCTAGCGGGGTTCTACAATGAGCAGTTCTTC